One sample yielded the 11 T cell receptor beta chains listed below, sequenced in a study of blood T cell repertoires in COVID-19. Method: immunoSEQ multiplex PCR; TCRdb's copy keeps in-frame clones and lacks some. The sample records some 77,000 clones, roughly 89% being singletons. Sequences were obtained from peripheral blood. These receptors came from a man in his thirties or forties with acute or convalescent COVID-19.

The CDR3 region is CASRSGTGQSSYEQYF. In DNA form, the CDR3 reads TGTGCCAGCAGAAGCGGGACCGGACAATCCTCCTACGAGCAGTACTTC. This chain joins TRBV7-9 and TRBJ2-7; TRBD2 agrees at 7 bases. The CDR3 has 16 amino acids. Germline values: CDR1 SEHNR, CDR2 FQNEAQ (reference sequence). Trimming removed 6 bases from V and 0 bases from J; junction bases left unmatched: 11.

V is TRBV29-1 and J is TRBJ2-1; 10 bases map to TRBD2. Per the germline V gene, CDR1 is SQVTM and CDR2 is ANQGSEA. The CDR3 runs 13 residues. V shed 4 bases and J 4 bases; nucleotides not matched to a gene: 1. CDR3 sequence reads: CSVASGRYNEQFF. CDR3 DNA: TGCAGCGTTGCTAGCGGGAGATACAATGAGCAGTTCTTC.

V and J are TRBV3-1 (or the pseudogene TRBV3-2) and TRBJ1-3; no reliable D call. Germline loops: CDR1 LGHDT, CDR2 YNNKEL (reference sequence). Trimming left V 6 bases short and J 7 bases short, with 10 bases between. The CDR3 covers 12 residues. DNA of the CDR3: TGTGCCAGCAGTCAAAGCAAGAACACCATATATTTT. It encodes CASSQSKNTIYF.

This clone has a single count. V gene TRBV9 combines with J gene TRBJ2-5; TRBD2 agrees at 7 bases. Germline CDR1 and CDR2: SGDLS and YYNGEE. V was pared by 4 bases and J by 5 bases, with 17 bases of the junction left unmatched. The CDR3 runs to 17 residues. The CDR3 DNA reads as TGTGCCAGCAGCCCAGAGGGGTTGGGGGGAGGGTTTGAGACCCAGTACTTC. Protein sequence: CASSPEGLGGGFETQYF.

Only one count was recorded for this clone. The chain uses TRBV5-3 and TRBJ1-4; 11 positions agree with TRBD1. TRBV5-3 is sorted into the ORF group, with uncertain function. V lost 4 bases, J lost 10 bases, and 9 bases stayed unmatched. This CDR3 comprises 15 residues. CDR3 amino acids: CARSLPGTGGRKLFF. CDR3 bases: TGTGCCAGAAGCCTGCCCGGGACAGGGGGTAGAAAACTGTTTTTT.

The chain combines TRBV19 with TRBJ2-1, with D perhaps matching TRBD2 (5 bases). The CDR3 is 14 residues long. V lost 6 bases and J 6 bases, leaving 15 bases between the germline ends. Germline values: CDR1 LNHDA, CDR2 SQIVND (reference sequence). CDR3 nucleotides: TGTGCCAGTAGACAAATCACTAGGAGCAATGAGCAGTTCTTC. Protein product: CASRQITRSNEQFF.

This rearrangement joins TRBV27 to TRBJ2-3; tentatively, D is TRBD2 (6 bases). The CDR3 extends over 14 amino acids. Trimming shortened V by 6 bases and J by 5 bases, and 15 bases separated the two germline ends. CDR1 MNHEY and CDR2 SMNVEV come from the germline V gene (reference sequence). The CDR3 nucleotides read TGTGCCAGCAGCCCCCTGGGGGGAGAAGATACGCAGTATTTT. Amino acids: CASSPLGGEDTQYF.

This chain connects TRBV4-1 to TRBJ1-6, with D tentatively TRBD1 (6 bases). V was shortened by 1 base and J by 7 bases, with 20 bases between the two germline ends. CDR1 is MGHRA, CDR2 YSYEKL, per germline. The CDR3 runs 18 residues. This CDR3 is CASSQGKPGQRHNSPLHF. The CDR3 DNA reads as TGCGCCAGCAGCCAAGGCAAACCCGGACAGCGACACAATTCACCCCTCCACTTT.

The chain recombines TRBV9 with TRBJ2-7; the match to TRBD2 covers 7 bases. This CDR3 comprises 14 residues. With V trimmed by 4 bases and J by 3 bases, 7 bases remained unmatched. Germline assignment: CDR1 SGDLS and CDR2 YYNGEE. CDR3 residues: CASSTSGEHYEQYF. The CDR3 DNA sequence: TGTGCCAGCAGCACCAGCGGGGAACACTACGAGCAGTACTTC. The variable domain in full, completed from reference TRBV9 and TRBJ2-7, reads DSGVTQTPKHLITATGQRVTLRCSPRSGDLSVYWYQQSLDQGLQFLIQYYNGEERAKGNILERFSAQQFPDLHSELNLSSLELGDSALYFCASSTSGEHYEQYFGPGTRLTVT.

V and J are TRBV6-4 and TRBJ2-3; 11 bases are shared with TRBD2. Losses at the gene ends were 6 bases for V and 2 bases for J; bases not matched to a gene: 7. Per the germline V gene, CDR1 is MRHNA and CDR2 is SNTAGT. This CDR3 region has 16 residues. In DNA form, the CDR3 reads TGTGCCAGCAGCGGGACTAGCGGAACCCCCACAGATACGCAGTATTTT. This encodes CASSGTSGTPTDTQYF.

This CDR3 reads CASSLKGPRGGNSPLHF. CDR3 coding DNA: TGTGCCAGCAGCTTAAAGGGTCCCCGAGGAGGGAATTCACCCCTCCACTTT. This chain uses TRBV7-2 with TRBJ1-6; D remains ambiguous. CDR3 length: 17 amino acids. Germline CDR1 and CDR2: SGHTA and FQGNSA. Trimming removed 2 bases from V and 7 bases from J, with 18 bases in between.